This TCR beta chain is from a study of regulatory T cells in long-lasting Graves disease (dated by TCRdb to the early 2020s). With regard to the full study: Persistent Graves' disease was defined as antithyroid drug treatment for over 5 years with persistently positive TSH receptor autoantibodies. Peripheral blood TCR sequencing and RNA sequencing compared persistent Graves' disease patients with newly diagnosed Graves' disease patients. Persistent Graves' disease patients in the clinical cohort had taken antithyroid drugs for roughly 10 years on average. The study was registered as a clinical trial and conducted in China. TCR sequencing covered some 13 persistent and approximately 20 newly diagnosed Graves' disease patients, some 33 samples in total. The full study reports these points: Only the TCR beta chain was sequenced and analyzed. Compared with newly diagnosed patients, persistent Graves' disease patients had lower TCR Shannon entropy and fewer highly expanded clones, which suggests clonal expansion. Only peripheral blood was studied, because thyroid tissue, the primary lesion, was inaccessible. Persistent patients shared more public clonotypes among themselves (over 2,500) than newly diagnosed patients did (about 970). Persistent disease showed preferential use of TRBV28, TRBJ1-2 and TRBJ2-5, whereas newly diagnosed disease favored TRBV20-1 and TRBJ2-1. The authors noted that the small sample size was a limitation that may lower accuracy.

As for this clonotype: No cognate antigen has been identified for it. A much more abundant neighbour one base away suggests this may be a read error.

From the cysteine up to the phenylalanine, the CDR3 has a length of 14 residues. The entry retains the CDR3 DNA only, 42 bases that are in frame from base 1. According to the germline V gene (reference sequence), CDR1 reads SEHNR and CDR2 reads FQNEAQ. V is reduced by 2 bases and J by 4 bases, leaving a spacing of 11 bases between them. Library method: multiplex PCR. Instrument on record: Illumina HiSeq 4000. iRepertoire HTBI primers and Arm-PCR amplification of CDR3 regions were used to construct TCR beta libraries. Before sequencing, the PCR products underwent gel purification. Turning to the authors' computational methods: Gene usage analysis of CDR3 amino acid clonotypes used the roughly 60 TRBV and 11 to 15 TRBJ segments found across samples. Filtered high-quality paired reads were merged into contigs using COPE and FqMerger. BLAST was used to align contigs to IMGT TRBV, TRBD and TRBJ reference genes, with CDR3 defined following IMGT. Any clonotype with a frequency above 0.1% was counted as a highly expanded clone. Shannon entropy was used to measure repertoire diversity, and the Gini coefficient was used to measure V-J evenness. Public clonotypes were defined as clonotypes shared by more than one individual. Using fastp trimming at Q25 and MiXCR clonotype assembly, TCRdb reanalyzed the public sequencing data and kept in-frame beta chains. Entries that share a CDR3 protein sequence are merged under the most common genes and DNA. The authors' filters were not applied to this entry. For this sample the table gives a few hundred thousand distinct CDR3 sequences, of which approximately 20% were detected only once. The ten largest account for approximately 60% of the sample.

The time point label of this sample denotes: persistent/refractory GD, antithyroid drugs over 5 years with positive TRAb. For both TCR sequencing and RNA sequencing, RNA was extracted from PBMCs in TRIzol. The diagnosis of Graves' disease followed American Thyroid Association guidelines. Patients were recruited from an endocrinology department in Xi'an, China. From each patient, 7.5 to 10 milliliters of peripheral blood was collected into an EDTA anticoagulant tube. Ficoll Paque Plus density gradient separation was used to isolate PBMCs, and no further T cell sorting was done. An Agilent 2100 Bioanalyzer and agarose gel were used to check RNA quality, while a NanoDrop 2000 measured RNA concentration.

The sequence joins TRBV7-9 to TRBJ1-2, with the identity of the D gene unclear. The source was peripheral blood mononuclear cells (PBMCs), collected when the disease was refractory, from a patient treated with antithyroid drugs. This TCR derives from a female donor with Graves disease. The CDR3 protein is CASSLFGDLYGYTF. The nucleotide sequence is TGTGCCAGCAGCTTATTCGGCGACCTCTATGGCTACACCTTC.